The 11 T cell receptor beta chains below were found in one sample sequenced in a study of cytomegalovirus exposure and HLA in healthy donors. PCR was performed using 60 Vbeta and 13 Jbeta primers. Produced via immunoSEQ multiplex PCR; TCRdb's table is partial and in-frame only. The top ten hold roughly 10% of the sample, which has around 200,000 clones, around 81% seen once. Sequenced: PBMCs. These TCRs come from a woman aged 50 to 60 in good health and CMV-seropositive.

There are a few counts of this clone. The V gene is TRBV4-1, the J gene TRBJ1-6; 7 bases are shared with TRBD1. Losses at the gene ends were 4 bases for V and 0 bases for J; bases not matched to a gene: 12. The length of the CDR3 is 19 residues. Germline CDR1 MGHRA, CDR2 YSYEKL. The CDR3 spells CASSRAGGALSSYNSPLHF. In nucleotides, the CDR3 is TGCGCCAGCAGCCGAGCAGGGGGAGCCCTAAGCTCCTATAATTCACCCCTCCACTTT.

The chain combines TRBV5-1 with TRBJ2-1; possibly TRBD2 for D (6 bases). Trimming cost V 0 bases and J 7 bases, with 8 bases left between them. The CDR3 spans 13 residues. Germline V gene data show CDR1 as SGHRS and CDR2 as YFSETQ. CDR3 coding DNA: TGCGCCAGCAGCTTGGGGGCGGGGAATGAGCAGTTCTTC. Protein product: CASSLGAGNEQFF.

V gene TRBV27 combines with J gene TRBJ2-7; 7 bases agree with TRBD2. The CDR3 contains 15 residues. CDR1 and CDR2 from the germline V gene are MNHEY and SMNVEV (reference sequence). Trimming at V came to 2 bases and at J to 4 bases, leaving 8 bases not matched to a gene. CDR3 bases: TGTGCCAGCAGTTTAAGGGCAGGGAGGGGTTACGAGCAGTACTTC. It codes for CASSLRAGRGYEQYF.

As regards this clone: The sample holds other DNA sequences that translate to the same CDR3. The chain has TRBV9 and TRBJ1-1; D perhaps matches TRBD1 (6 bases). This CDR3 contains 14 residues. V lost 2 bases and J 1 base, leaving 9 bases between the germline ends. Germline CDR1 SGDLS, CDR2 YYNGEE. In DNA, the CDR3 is TGTGCCAGCAGCGTGGCCAGGGGGAACACTGAAGCTTTCTTT. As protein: CASSVARGNTEAFF.

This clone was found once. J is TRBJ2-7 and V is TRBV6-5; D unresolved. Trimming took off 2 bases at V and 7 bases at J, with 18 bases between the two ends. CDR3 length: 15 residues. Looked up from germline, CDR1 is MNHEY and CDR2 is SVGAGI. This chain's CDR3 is CASSYNGVESGEQYF. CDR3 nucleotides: TGTGCCAGCAGTTACAATGGAGTTGAGTCGGGTGAGCAGTACTTC.

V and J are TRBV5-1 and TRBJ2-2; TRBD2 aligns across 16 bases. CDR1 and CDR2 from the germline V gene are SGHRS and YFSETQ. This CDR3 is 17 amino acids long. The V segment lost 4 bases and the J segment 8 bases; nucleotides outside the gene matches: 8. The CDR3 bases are TGCGCCAGCAGCCTGGGACTAGCGGGGGGGCCGTCGGGGGAGCTGTTTTTT. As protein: CASSLGLAGGPSGELFF.

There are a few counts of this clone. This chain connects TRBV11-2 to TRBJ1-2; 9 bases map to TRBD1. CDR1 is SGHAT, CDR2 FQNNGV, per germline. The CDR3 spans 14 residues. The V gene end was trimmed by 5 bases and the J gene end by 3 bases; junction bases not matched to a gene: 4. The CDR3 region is CASSPTGGYYGYTF. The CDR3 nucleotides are TGTGCCAGCAGCCCGACAGGGGGGTACTATGGCTACACCTTC.

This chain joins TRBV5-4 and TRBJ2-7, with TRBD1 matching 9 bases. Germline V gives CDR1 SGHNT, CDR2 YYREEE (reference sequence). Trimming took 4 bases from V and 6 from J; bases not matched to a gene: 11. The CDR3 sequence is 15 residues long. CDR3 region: CASSRYRDREPEQYF. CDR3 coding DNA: TGTGCCAGCAGCAGATACCGGGACAGGGAACCCGAGCAGTACTTC. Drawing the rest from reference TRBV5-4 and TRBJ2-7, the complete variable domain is ETGVTQSPTHLIKTRGQQVTLRCSSQSGHNTVSWYQQALGQGPQFIFQYYREEENGRGNFPPRFSGLQFPNYSSELNVNALELDDSALYLCASSRYRDREPEQYFGPGTRLTVT.

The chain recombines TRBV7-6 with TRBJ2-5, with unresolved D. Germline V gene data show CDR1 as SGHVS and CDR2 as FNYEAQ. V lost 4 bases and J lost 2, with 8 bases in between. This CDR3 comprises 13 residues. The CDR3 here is CASSSSTQETQYF. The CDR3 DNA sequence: TGTGCCAGCAGCTCGTCTACTCAAGAGACCCAGTACTTC.

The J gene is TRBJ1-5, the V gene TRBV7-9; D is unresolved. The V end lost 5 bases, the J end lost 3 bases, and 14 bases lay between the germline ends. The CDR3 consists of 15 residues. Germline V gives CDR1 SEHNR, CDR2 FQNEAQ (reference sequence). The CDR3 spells CASSRDEGLNQPQHF. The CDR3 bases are TGTGCCAGCAGCCGGGATGAGGGCCTCAATCAGCCCCAGCATTTT.

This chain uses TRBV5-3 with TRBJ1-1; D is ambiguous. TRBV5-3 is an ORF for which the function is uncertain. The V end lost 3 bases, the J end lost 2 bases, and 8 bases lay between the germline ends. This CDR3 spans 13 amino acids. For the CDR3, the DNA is TGTGCCAGAAGCTCGCTATCAAACACTGAAGCTTTCTTT. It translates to CARSSLSNTEAFF.